This T cell receptor beta chain was sequenced for a study of beta chain features in type 1 diabetes. Overall study results and limits: In type 1 diabetes patients, VDJ junctions had fewer insertions; deletions at these junctions were more frequent. Shortening of TCRB CDR3s, moderate but significant, appeared in all four CD4+ subsets of Type 1 diabetes patients.

Sampling consisted of one heparinised blood draw per donor, averaging about 116 mL. Sorting based on CD45RO/CCR7/CD25/CD127/CD95/CD27 separated CD4+ naive, central memory, regulatory and stem cell-like memory cells. Expressed TCRB transcripts got sequenced, as all isolated RNA was reverse transcribed. Regulatory, naive and central memory T cell samples averaged about 3.57 million reads. TCRdb's table, derived via immunoSEQ multiplex PCR, lists solely in-frame clones and lacks some. The sample holds over 600,000 clones; around an eighth are singletons and the top ten take more than 0.1%. CDR1 SNHLY and CDR2 FYNNEI come from the germline V gene. The CDR3 contains 16 residues. V lost 2 bases, J lost 5 bases, and 6 bases stayed unmatched. About this clone itself: As yet, its antigen is unknown.

The chain links TRBV2 to TRBJ2-3; 11 nucleotides align to TRBD2. The TCR was taken from a young man with type 1 diabetes. The sequencing input was naive CD4+ T cells from blood. DNA for the CDR3: TGTGCCAGCAGTGAAAAGACTAGCGGGGAGGAAGATACGCAGTATTTT. Translated: CASSEKTSGEEDTQYF.